Listed below are T cell receptor beta chains from one sample, sequenced in a study of prognosis after radiotherapy for stage I lung cancer. A single record per CDR3 protein comes from TCRdb applying MiXCR to the multiplex PCR reads. The sample carries roughly 25,000 distinct CDR3 sequences, under 40% recorded once. Sequencing was performed on PBMCs, taken before or after stereotactic body radiation therapy (not recorded which). The origin of the receptors is a donor aged 50 or older with non-small cell lung cancer. CDR3s leave out the opening cysteine and the closing phenylalanine or tryptophan. The order of the fields is V gene, J gene, CDR3 protein.

V: TRBV20-1; J: TRBJ1-3; CDR3: SARDPLGTDRGH
V: TRBV20-1; J: TRBJ1-2; CDR3: SANYGYT
V: TRBV10-2; J: TRBJ1-6; CDR3: ASSQTLQGSPLH
V: TRBV11-2; J: TRBJ2-1; CDR3: ASSLGGVVSYNEQF
V: TRBV6-1; J: TRBJ2-7; CDR3: ASVQIGAGVGEQY
V: TRBV5-1; J: TRBJ2-7; CDR3: ASRSMASGSYEQY
V: TRBV9; J: TRBJ2-7; CDR3: ASSPGAGRTYEQY
V: TRBV6-2/TRBV6-3; J: TRBJ1-5; CDR3: ASSYADRGSNQPQH
V: TRBV18; J: TRBJ2-1; CDR3: ASSRLPGTGLDIGEQF
V: TRBV12-3/TRBV12-4; J: TRBJ1-6; CDR3: ASRRTGVNNSPLH
V: TRBV14; J: TRBJ2-7; CDR3: ASSQGKGKQY
V: TRBV7-9; J: TRBJ2-5; CDR3: ASSLGETKY
V: TRBV9; J: TRBJ2-1; CDR3: ASSSASGYNEQF
V: TRBV18; J: TRBJ2-5; CDR3: ASSPGGGTAVETQY
V: TRBV18; J: TRBJ1-3; CDR3: ASSRDTGSGNTIY
V: TRBV19; J: TRBJ1-1; CDR3: ASSIRNTEAF
V: TRBV2; J: TRBJ2-3; CDR3: ASSQTHSTDTQY
V: TRBV29-1; J: TRBJ2-7; CDR3: SVTDRYEQY
V: TRBV20-1; J: TRBJ1-3; CDR3: SAAYSEGRDTIY
V: TRBV12-3/TRBV12-4; J: TRBJ2-7; CDR3: ASRTSGNRYEQY
V: TRBV7-3; J: TRBJ2-6; CDR3: ASSLQGANVLT
V: TRBV25-1; J: TRBJ2-5; CDR3: ASSDIGLAGPEETQY